Listed below are T cell receptor beta chains from one sample, sequenced in a study of cytomegalovirus exposure and HLA in healthy donors. Here immunoSEQ multiplex PCR was the method, and the copy in TCRdb shows in-frame clones only, minus some. The sample has roughly 110,000 clones, about 70% seen once. What was sequenced was PBMCs. The source of these receptors is a human donor in good health. CDR3s include the opening cysteine and the closing phenylalanine or tryptophan.

CDR3aa	v_gene	j_gene
CASSVASGQPQHF	TRBV9	TRBJ1-5
CASLPVPGVGGELFF	TRBV6-6	TRBJ2-2
CASSEVGRAYEQYF	TRBV2	TRBJ2-7
CASRLRVYNEQFF	TRBV6-5	TRBJ2-1
CASKAGGVGYTF	TRBV6-6	TRBJ1-2
CASSIPTGYGHTEAFF	TRBV19	TRBJ1-1
CATSRAGTAFLEYGYTF	TRBV15	TRBJ1-2
CASSFVRIRLDTQYF	TRBV5-6	TRBJ2-3
CASSLTSMDSYEQYF	TRBV2	TRBJ2-7
CASKDRVNEKLFF	TRBV25-1	TRBJ1-4
CSGAGGRGDTQYF	TRBV29-1	TRBJ2-3
CASRALEPQHF	TRBV28	TRBJ1-5
CATRQGGNTEAFF	TRBV28	TRBJ1-1
CASSPVIGSRSGGYTF	TRBV5-6	TRBJ1-2
CASSPEVTGDSYGYTF	TRBV4-1	TRBJ1-2
CAWAPGQGRTYTF	TRBV30	TRBJ1-2
CASSLDRGRRGNTEAFF	TRBV5-4	TRBJ1-1
CAISPGVSSSYEQYF	TRBV10-3	TRBJ2-7
CASRKTSGSREQYF	TRBV5-4	TRBJ2-7
CASSGALNEKLFF	TRBV9	TRBJ1-4
CASSRTSDWDTQYF	TRBV5-8	TRBJ2-3
CASSPGTEAFF	TRBV6-5	TRBJ1-1
CASKLAGDYNEQFF	TRBV10-2	TRBJ2-1
CASSPPSGFGTEAFF	TRBV14	TRBJ1-1
CATSRDGFNEKLFF	TRBV15	TRBJ1-4
CASSPRAGAYNEQFF	TRBV28	TRBJ2-1
CASSPGLAGGRETQYF	TRBV27	TRBJ2-5
CSVFRDRATGELFF	TRBV29-1	TRBJ2-2
CSVILGQGIHEQYF	TRBV29-1	TRBJ2-7
CASSVGVIGTDTQYF	TRBV9	TRBJ2-3
CASSAPLGAHPYNEQFF	TRBV9	TRBJ2-1
CAWKPRTSGRRDEQFF	TRBV30	TRBJ2-1
CASSEDLYEQFF	TRBV2	TRBJ2-1
CAWSDLGDYEQYF	TRBV30	TRBJ2-7
CASSLGSPTSGGYNEQFF	TRBV5-1	TRBJ2-1
CASSPRGKGQAGFYQPQHF	TRBV28	TRBJ1-5
CSASSYEQYF	TRBV20-1	TRBJ2-7
CASTPGQGRPGYF	TRBV6-5	TRBJ2-7
CASSLLEDNQNEQFF	TRBV7-9	TRBJ2-1
CASSSTYNEQFF	TRBV7-2	TRBJ2-1
CASSLGTAPTNEKLFF	TRBV27	TRBJ1-4
CASSLVATGELFF	TRBV5-1	TRBJ2-2
CAIKAAYGYTF	TRBV10-3	TRBJ1-2
CAWSFNYEQYF	TRBV30	TRBJ2-7
CASSLNPLTTEAFF	TRBV7-3	TRBJ1-1